Below, 25 T cell receptor beta chains from the same sample are listed, as sequenced in a study of CXCR3-negative and CXCR3-positive naive CD8 T cells. Through 5' RACE with UMI labels, the TRB cDNA libraries were prepared. TCRdb reprocessed the 5' RACE reads and keeps a single row for each CDR3 protein, giving no DNA. Its table records some 8,700 distinct CDR3 sequences. Sequenced input: naive CXCR3- CD8+ T cells from blood. Subset indicated: CD45RO-CCR7+CD27+CD95- naive CD8+ T cells lacking CXCR3 (TNR3-). These receptors all stem from a human donor in good health. Some clones in this sample may be carry-over from other donors' samples.

The chain uses TRBV9 and TRBJ2-3; the TCRdb D gene call, TRBD1, has no DNA to confirm it. Germline V CDR1 and CDR2: SGDLS, YYNGEE. This CDR3 region has 15 residues. CDR3 region: CASSVVGAITDTQYF. Supplemented by reference TRBV9 and TRBJ2-3, the full variable domain reads DSGVTQTPKHLITATGQRVTLRCSPRSGDLSVYWYQQSLDQGLQFLIQYYNGEERAKGNILERFSAQQFPDLHSELNLSSLELGDSALYFCASSVVGAITDTQYFGPGTRLTVL.

Frequency places this clonotype as medium-sized. The chain employs TRBV24-1 and TRBJ2-3. The CDR3 is made up of 13 amino acids. Germline V gene data show CDR1 as KGHDR and CDR2 as SFDVKD. The CDR3 loop reads CATSDLLTDTQYF.

Frequency places this clonotype as medium-sized. V and J are TRBV4-1 and TRBJ2-7. The CDR3 length is 14 residues. Germline V gene lookup returns CDR1 MGHRA and CDR2 YSYEKL. CDR3 region: CASSQESNVYEQYF.

Its frequency marks this clonotype as medium-sized (0.01 to 0.1%). This chain links TRBV12-3 or TRBV12-4 with TRBJ2-3; TCRdb's D call of TRBD1 is untestable without DNA. The CDR3 extends over 15 amino acids. CDR3 sequence: CASSSRGIPTDTQYF.

The V gene is TRBV6-2 or TRBV6-3, the J gene TRBJ2-3; TCRdb gives TRBD2 as the D gene, but with no DNA this cannot be confirmed. Germline V CDR1 and CDR2: MNHEY, SVGEGT. The CDR3 extends over 17 amino acids. The CDR3 reads CASSYPLAGLSTDTQYF.

This clonotype is called medium-sized (0.01 to 0.1%) based on its frequency. This chain uses TRBV6-4 with TRBJ2-1; TCRdb reports TRBD1, a call that lacks DNA to check it against. CDR3 length equals 14 residues. Germline V gene lookup returns CDR1 MRHNA and CDR2 SNTAGT. CDR3 amino acids: CASRTGQGMGEQFF.

The chain recombines TRBV20-1 with TRBJ2-4; TCRdb designates TRBD2, a call that cannot be tested without DNA. The CDR3 extends over 15 amino acids. From germline, CDR1 is DFQATT and CDR2 SNEGSKA (reference sequence). This chain's CDR3 is CSARRREKAKNIQYF.

J is TRBJ2-3 and V is TRBV10-2; with no DNA, the TCRdb D assignment of TRBD2 cannot be verified. CDR3 length equals 15 residues. The germline V gene has CDR1 WSHSY and CDR2 SAAADI. CDR3 protein: CASRQTAESTDTQYF.

The chain is built from TRBV7-9 and TRBJ2-3. Germline CDR1 reads SEHNR; CDR2 reads FQNEAQ (reference sequence). The CDR3 runs 15 residues. CDR3 sequence: CASSLEDLGTDTQYF.

This clonotype shows up as medium-sized by frequency. The chain joins TRBV12-3 or TRBV12-4 to TRBJ2-3; as DNA is missing, the TRBD1 call by TCRdb cannot be tested. The CDR3 extends over 14 amino acids. Here the CDR3 reads CASSFGGRTDTQYF.

The rearrangement links TRBV12-3 or TRBV12-4 to TRBJ2-5; TCRdb names TRBD1, which stays unverified in the absence of DNA. This CDR3 is built from 19 residues. This chain's CDR3 is CASSPHAGEGSRDQETQYF.

This clonotype is identified as medium-sized from frequency. This CDR3 reads CASSLEFQGISYNEQFF. V usage is TRBV7-9 and J usage is TRBJ2-1; TCRdb's D call of TRBD1 is untestable without DNA. The CDR3 consists of 17 residues. The V gene's germline CDR1 is SEHNR and CDR2 FQNEAQ (reference sequence).

The V call is TRBV5-1, the J call TRBJ2-3; TCRdb gives TRBD2 as the D gene, but with no DNA this cannot be confirmed. In germline, CDR1 is SGHRS, CDR2 YFSETQ. This CDR3 spans 15 amino acids. This CDR3 reads CASSQGGSSTDTQYF.

This clonotype registers medium-sized by frequency. The V call is TRBV29-1, the J call TRBJ1-1; TCRdb designates TRBD1, a call that cannot be tested without DNA. The CDR3 runs to 14 residues. Per germline, CDR1 SQVTM and CDR2 ANQGSEA. This CDR3 is CSVEVRGTNTEAFF.

The V call is TRBV5-1, the J call TRBJ2-5; TCRdb's D gene call, TRBD2, goes unchecked for lack of DNA. Germline CDR1 is SGHRS and CDR2 is YFSETQ. This CDR3 has 16 residues. The CDR3 sequence: CASSPPASGNSETQYF.

CDR3 residues: CASRVTGGTDTQYF. This chain links TRBV28 with TRBJ2-3; TCRdb reports TRBD1, a call that lacks DNA to check it against. The germline gives CDR1 MDHEN, CDR2 SYDVKM. The CDR3 is 14 amino acids.

The chain joins TRBV27 to TRBJ2-1; TCRdb picks TRBD1, but there is no DNA to check that call. Germline loops: CDR1 MNHEY, CDR2 SMNVEV (reference sequence). The CDR3 consists of 15 residues. The CDR3 sequence is CASSLRTGGKNEQFF.

By frequency, this clonotype registers medium-sized (0.01 to 0.1%). The gene calls are TRBV30 and TRBJ2-1. Looked up from germline, CDR1 is GTSNPN and CDR2 is SVGIG (reference sequence). CDR3 size: 12 residues. The CDR3 is CAGTPMHNEQFF. The full variable domain, completed using reference TRBV30 and TRBJ2-1, is SQTIHQWPATLVQPVGSPLSLECTVEGTSNPNLYWYRQAAGRGLQLLFYSVGIGQISSEVPQNLSASRPQDRQFILSSKKLLLSDSGFYLCAGTPMHNEQFFGPGTRLTVL.

The chain joins TRBV27 to TRBJ2-7; TCRdb selects TRBD2, and the lack of DNA leaves this call unchecked. CDR1 is MNHEY, CDR2 SMNVEV, per germline (reference sequence). CDR3 length: 15 residues. The CDR3 spells CASSFLLAESYEQYF.

The V call is TRBV29-1, the J call TRBJ1-1; TCRdb picks TRBD1, but there is no DNA to check that call. Germline V gene lookup returns CDR1 SQVTM and CDR2 ANQGSEA. The CDR3 length is 11 residues. This CDR3 reads CSVELQGEAFF.

Considering frequency, this clonotype is medium-sized (0.01 to 0.1%). This rearrangement joins TRBV29-1 to TRBJ2-1; TCRdb proposes TRBD2, but this gene call is untestable without DNA. Germline V gene lookup returns CDR1 SQVTM and CDR2 ANQGSEA. The CDR3 has 14 amino acids. The CDR3: CSVPPGLGGNEQFF.

The chain links TRBV20-1 to TRBJ2-1. The CDR3 is 14 amino acids. CDR1 and CDR2 (germline): DFQATT, SNEGSKA (reference sequence). Here the CDR3 reads CSARADSSYNEQFF.

Judged by frequency, this clonotype is medium-sized. This chain connects TRBV12-5 to TRBJ1-3. CDR3 length equals 13 residues. The germline V gene encodes CDR1 LGHNT and CDR2 FRNRAP. CDR3 region: CASGDSSGNTIYF.

The chain combines TRBV11-1 with TRBJ2-7; with no DNA, the TCRdb D assignment of TRBD2 cannot be verified. Germline CDR1 and CDR2: SGHAT and FQDESV (reference sequence). CDR3 size: 15 residues. This CDR3 is CASSSPGTSAYEQYF.

J is TRBJ2-3 and V is TRBV5-1. The CDR3 is made up of 12 amino acids. Germline CDR1 is SGHRS and CDR2 is YFSETQ. Here the CDR3 reads CASSYEEDTQYF.